Sequencing of this T cell receptor (beta chain) was carried out in a study of T cell changes during pregnancy in multiple sclerosis. Libraries were prepared by immunoSEQ multiplex PCR; TCRdb keeps only in-frame clonotypes and omits some of them. This table has around 80,000 clones, 94% appearing once. The input for sequencing was peripheral blood, taken in the second trimester of pregnancy. This TCR was sampled from a female donor in good health, enrolled as a control in a pregnancy study.

The CDR3 reads CASSEDSGRAHEQFF. Here the CDR3 DNA reads TGTGCCAGCAGTGAAGATAGCGGGAGGGCCCATGAGCAGTTCTTC. V is TRBV2 and J is TRBJ2-1; 11 bases are a match to TRBD2. This CDR3 has 15 amino acids. The germline V gene has CDR1 SNHLY and CDR2 FYNNEI. With 1 base clipped from V and 8 bases from J, the junction kept 4 bases outside the gene matches.